This TCR beta chain appears in the sequencing data of a study of shared clonotypes between healthy human individuals. Across the whole study: The donor group consisted of two women and a few men, aged 18 to 49. Whole-study findings and limits: It was the non-shared clonotypes that had lower generation probabilities than clonotypes shared by all four donors. A few donors had about 5% of their naive CD4 clonotypes in common.

Trimming at V came to 4 bases and at J to 6 bases, leaving 6 bases not matched to a gene. This CDR3 comprises 14 residues. CDR1 and CDR2 (germline): SGHTA, FQGNSA. How the authors handled the data: ImmunoSEQ yielded junction-only sequences lacking quality scores, so filtering differed. Data came from immunoSEQ multiplex PCR; TCRdb stores just in-frame clones and leaves some out. D and trimming were read from the DNA, whereas the V and J calls and clone size are those reported in that table. The sample has almost 700,000 clones; 92% are singletons. Positive CCR7 selection of CD45RO-negative cells yielded the naive CD8 cells, and terminally differentiated effector memory CD45RA+ cells were excluded. Concerning this clone: No antigen is known for it.

Input material: naive CD8+ T cells sorted from blood. The J gene is TRBJ2-1, the V gene TRBV7-2; TRBD2 matches at 7 bases. The clonotype originates from a young man in good health. This CDR3 is CASSYSPGGNEQFF. The CDR3 bases are TGTGCCAGCAGCTACAGTCCGGGGGGCAATGAGCAGTTCTTC.